These 2 T cell receptor beta chains were all obtained from the same sample, sequenced in a study of blood T cells in healthy people across ages. A second roughly 6 to 12 cycle PCR used barcoded and J-beta primers. Using its own MiXCR run on the 5' RACE reads, TCRdb lists one record per CDR3 protein. Of some 1.5 million distinct CDR3 sequences listed, 28% are singletons. Sequencing was done on a sample of blood. The receptors originated from a woman aged 25-40 years in good health.

The chain is built from TRBV15 and TRBJ2-2, with 7 bases lining up with TRBD2. CDR1 is LNHNV, CDR2 YYDKDF, per germline (reference sequence). J was trimmed by 0 bases and V by 5 bases; bases with no gene match: 0. The CDR3 is 14 residues long. Here the CDR3 DNA reads TGTGCCACCAGCCTAGCGGCGAACACCGGGGAGCTGTTTTTT. It encodes CATSLAANTGELFF.

The sample holds a few counts of this clonotype. The rearrangement links TRBV3-1 to TRBJ2-1, with 11 bases fitting TRBD1. The CDR3 is made up of 13 amino acids. The V gene end was trimmed by 8 bases and the J gene end by 6 bases; junction bases not matched to a gene: 3. Germline CDR1 is LGHDT and CDR2 is YNNKEL (reference sequence). The CDR3 loop is CASRDRGINEQFF. For the CDR3, the DNA is TGTGCCAGCCGGGACAGGGGGATCAATGAGCAGTTCTTC.